A single T cell receptor beta chain is shown here with its context. Its antigen remains unknown. These data come from a study of cytomegalovirus exposure and HLA in healthy donors. Researchers ran the PCR with 60 Vbeta and 13 Jbeta primers. The repertoire was sequenced with immunoSEQ multiplex PCR; TCRdb's copy has only in-frame clones and lacks some. The sample totals around 200,000 clones. Findings of the study overall: Later work associated approximately 17,000 TCR beta sequences with HLA alleles at 0.05 false discovery rate. Researchers reported that three CMV-associated chains were confirmed in vitro as CMV antigen-specific.

The CDR3 is 17 amino acids. The germline V gene encodes CDR1 SGDLS and CDR2 YYNGEE. The V gene end was trimmed by 0 bases and the J gene end by 1 base; junction bases not matched to a gene: 7. Material for sequencing was PBMCs. The receptor comes from a girl aged 2 to 9 in good health and CMV-seropositive. The V call is TRBV9, the J call TRBJ2-5; the match to TRBD2 covers 9 bases. Here the CDR3 reads CASSVGGLAGPQETQYF. In DNA form, the CDR3 reads TGTGCCAGCAGCGTAGGAGGGCTAGCGGGGCCCCAAGAGACCCAGTACTTC.